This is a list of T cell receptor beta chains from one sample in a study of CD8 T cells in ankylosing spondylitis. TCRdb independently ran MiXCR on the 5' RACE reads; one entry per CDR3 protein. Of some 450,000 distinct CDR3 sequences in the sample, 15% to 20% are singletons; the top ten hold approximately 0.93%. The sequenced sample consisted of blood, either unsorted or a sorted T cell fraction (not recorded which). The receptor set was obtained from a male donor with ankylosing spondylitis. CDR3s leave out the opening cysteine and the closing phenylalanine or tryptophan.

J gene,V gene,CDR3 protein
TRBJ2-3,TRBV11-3,ASSPGQGARDTQY
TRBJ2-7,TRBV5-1,ASSKRQGTYEQY
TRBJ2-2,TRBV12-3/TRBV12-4,ASTLLGSVTGELF
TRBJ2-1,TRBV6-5,ASSSGTGGQREYNEQF
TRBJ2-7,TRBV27,ASSFVASSYEQY
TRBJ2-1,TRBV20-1,SASGTFRTRGNEQF
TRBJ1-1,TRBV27,ASSFWGNTEAF
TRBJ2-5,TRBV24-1,ATSSGTGVKETQY
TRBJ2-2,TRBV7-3,ASSSTGELF
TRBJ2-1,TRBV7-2,ASRRRLSSYNEQF
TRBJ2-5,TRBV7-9,ASSGWDKQETQY
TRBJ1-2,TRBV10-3,AISEQGDGYT
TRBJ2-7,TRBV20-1,SARDSLNRQGSYEQY
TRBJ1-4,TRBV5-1,ASSLGRGTTNEKLF
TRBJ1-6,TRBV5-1,ASSLSDPVNSPLH
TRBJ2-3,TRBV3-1,ASSEYGTEDTDTQY
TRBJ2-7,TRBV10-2,ASRQGDEQY
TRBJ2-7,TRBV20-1,SARGTSGSTRAYEQY
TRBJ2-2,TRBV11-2,ASSPTSGGGSGELF
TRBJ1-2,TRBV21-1,ASSKGGTGGAKYGYT
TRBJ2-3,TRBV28,ASKDGDMVDTQY
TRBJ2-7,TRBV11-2,ASRPLRGGKLYEQY
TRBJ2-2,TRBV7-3,ASSLTGAQKTGELF
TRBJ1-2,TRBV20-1,SARTGRGIYGYT
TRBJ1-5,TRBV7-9,ASSSPGQPQH
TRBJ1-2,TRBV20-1,SARGDRSLEGYT